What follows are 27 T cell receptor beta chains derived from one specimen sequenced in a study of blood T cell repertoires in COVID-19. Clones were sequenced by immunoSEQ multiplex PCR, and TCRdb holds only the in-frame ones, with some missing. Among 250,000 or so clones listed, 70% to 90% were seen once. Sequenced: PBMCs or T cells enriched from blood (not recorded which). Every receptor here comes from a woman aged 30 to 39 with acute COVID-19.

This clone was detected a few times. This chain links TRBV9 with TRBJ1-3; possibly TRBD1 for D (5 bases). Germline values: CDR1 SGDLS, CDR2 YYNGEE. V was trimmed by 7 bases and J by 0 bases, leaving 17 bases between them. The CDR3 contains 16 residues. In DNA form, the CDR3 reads TGTGCCAGCGCCCAGCCAACAGGCCCCTCTGGAAACACCATATATTTT. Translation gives CASAQPTGPSGNTIYF.

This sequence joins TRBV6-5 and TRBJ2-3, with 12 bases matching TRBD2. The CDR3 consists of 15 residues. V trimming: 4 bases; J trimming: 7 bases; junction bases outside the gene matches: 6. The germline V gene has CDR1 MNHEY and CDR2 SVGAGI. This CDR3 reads CASSSRTSGINTQYF. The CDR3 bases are TGTGCCAGCAGTTCCCGGACTAGCGGGATAAATACGCAGTATTTT.

For the CDR3, the DNA is TGCGCCAGCAGGAAGACAGAGAACACCGGGGAGCTGTTTTTT. Translation: CASRKTENTGELFF. The V call is TRBV5-1, the J call TRBJ2-2, with D maybe TRBD1 (5 bases). Germline V CDR1 and CDR2: SGHRS, YFSETQ. The CDR3 loop spans 14 amino acids. With 5 bases removed from V and 1 base from J, the gap between germline ends came to 9 bases.

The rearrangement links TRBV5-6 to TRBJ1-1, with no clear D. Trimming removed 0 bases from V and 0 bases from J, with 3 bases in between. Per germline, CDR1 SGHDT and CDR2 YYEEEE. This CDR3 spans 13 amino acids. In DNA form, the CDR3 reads TGTGCCAGCAGCTTGGATATGAACACTGAAGCTTTCTTT. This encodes CASSLDMNTEAFF.

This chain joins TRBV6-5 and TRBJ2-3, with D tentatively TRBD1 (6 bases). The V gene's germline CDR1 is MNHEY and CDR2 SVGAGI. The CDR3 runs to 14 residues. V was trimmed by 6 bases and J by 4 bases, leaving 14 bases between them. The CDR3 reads CASRPGTPSDTQYF. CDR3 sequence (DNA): TGTGCCAGCAGGCCCGGGACACCCTCAGATACGCAGTATTTT.

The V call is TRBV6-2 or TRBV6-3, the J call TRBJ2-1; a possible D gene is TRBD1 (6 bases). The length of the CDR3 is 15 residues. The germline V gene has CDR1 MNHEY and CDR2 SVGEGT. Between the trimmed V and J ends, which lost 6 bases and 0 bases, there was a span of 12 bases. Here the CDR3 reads CASSTGIGSYNEQFF. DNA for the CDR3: TGTGCCAGCAGCACAGGGATCGGCTCCTACAATGAGCAGTTCTTC.

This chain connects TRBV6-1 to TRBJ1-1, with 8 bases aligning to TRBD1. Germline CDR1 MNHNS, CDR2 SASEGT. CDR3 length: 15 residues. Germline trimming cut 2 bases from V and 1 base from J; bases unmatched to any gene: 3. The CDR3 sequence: CASSELGQANTEAFF. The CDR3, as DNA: TGTGCCAGCAGTGAATTGGGACAGGCGAACACTGAAGCTTTCTTT.

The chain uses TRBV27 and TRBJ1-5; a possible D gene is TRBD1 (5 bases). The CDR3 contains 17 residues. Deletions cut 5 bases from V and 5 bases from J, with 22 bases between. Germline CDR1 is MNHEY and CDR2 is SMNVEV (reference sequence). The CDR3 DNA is TGTGCCAGCAGTCGACCAGGCGGGACCGGCTTTTATCAGCCCCAGCATTTT. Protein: CASSRPGGTGFYQPQHF.

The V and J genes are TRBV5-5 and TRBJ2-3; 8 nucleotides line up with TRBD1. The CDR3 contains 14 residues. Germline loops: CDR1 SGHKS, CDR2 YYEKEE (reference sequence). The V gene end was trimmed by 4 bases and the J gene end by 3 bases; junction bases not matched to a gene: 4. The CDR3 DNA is TGTGCCAGCAGCCCGGACAGGGCGACAGATACGCAGTATTTT. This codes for CASSPDRATDTQYF.

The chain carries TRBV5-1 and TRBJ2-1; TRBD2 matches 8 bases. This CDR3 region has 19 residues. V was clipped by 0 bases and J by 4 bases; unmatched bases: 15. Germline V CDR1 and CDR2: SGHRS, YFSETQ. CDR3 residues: CASSLDTIAGGALYNEQFF. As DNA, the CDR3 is TGCGCCAGCAGCTTGGATACTATCGCGGGAGGCGCCTTGTACAATGAGCAGTTCTTC.

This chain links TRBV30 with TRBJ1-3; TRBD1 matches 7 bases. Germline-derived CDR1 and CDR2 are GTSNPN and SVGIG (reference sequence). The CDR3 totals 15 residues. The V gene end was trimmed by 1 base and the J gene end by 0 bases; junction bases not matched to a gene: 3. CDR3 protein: CAWSGGQISGNTIYF. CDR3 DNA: TGTGCCTGGAGTGGGGGACAGATCTCTGGAAACACCATATATTTT. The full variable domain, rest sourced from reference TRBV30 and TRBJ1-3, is SQTIHQWPATLVQPVGSPLSLECTVEGTSNPNLYWYRQAAGRGLQLLFYSVGIGQISSEVPQNLSASRPQDRQFILSSKKLLLSDSGFYLCAWSGGQISGNTIYFGEGSWLTVV.

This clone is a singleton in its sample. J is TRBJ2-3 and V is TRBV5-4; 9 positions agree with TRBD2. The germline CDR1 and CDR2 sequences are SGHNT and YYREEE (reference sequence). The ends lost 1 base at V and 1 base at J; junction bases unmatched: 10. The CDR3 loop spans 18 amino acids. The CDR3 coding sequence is TGTGCCAGCAGCTTGTCGCGACTAGCGGAGCTGGGCACAGATACGCAGTATTTT. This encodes CASSLSRLAELGTDTQYF.

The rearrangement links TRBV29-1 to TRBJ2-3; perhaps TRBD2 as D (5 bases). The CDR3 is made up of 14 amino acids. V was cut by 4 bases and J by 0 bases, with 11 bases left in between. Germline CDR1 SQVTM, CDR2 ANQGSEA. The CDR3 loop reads CSVADFFSTDTQYF. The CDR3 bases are TGCAGCGTTGCGGACTTTTTTAGCACAGATACGCAGTATTTT.

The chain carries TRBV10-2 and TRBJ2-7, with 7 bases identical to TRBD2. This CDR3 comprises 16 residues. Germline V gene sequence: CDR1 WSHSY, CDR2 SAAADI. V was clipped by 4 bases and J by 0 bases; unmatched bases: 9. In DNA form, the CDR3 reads TGCGCCAGCAGTGTTTCAGGGTGGGAGGGCTCCTACGAGCAGTACTTC. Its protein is CASSVSGWEGSYEQYF.

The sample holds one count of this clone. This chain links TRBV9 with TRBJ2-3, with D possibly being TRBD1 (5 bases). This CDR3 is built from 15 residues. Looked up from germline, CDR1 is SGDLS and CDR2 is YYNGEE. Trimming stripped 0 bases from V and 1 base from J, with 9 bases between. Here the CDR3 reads CASSVEGRGTDTQYF. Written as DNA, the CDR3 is TGTGCCAGCAGCGTAGAAGGCAGGGGCACAGATACGCAGTATTTT.

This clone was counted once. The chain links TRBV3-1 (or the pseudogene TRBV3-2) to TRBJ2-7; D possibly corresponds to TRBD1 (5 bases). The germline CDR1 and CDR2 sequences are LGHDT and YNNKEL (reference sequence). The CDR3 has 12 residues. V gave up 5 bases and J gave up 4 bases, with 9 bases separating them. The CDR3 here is CASSSQGYEQYF. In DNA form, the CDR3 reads TGTGCCAGCAGCTCTCAGGGTTACGAGCAGTACTTC.

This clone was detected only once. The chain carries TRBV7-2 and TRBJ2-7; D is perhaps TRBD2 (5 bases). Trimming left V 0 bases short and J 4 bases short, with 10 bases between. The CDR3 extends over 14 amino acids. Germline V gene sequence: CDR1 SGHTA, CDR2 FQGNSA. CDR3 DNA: TGTGCCAGCAGCTTAGCGGGAGTTTCGTACGAGCAGTACTTC. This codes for CASSLAGVSYEQYF.

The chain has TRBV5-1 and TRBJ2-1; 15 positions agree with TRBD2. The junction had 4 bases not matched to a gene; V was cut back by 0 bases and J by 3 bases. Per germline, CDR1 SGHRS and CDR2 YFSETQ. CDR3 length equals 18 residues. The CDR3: CASSLAGTSGRFYNEQFF. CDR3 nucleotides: TGCGCCAGCAGCTTGGCTGGGACTAGCGGGAGGTTCTACAATGAGCAGTTCTTC.

CDR3 nucleotide sequence: TGTGCCAGCAGTTGGGGACTGAGCACAGATACGCAGTATTTT. It encodes CASSWGLSTDTQYF. This sequence joins TRBV28 and TRBJ2-3, with D possibly being TRBD2 (6 bases). Germline V CDR1 and CDR2: MDHEN, SYDVKM. The V end lost 4 bases, the J end lost 0 bases, and 8 bases lay between the germline ends. The CDR3 length is 14 residues.

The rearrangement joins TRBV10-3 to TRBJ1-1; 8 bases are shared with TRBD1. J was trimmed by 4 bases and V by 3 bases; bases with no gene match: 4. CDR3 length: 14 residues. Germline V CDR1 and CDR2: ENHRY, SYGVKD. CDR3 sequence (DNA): TGTGCCATCAGTGATGGACAGGGTAGCACTGAAGCTTTCTTT. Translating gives CAISDGQGSTEAFF.

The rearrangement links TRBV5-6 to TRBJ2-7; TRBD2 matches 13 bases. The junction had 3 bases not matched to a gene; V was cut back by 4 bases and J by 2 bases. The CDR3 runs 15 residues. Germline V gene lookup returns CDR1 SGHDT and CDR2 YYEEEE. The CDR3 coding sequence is TGTGCCAGCAGCCCGGGACTAGCGGGGACCTACGAGCAGTACTTC. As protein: CASSPGLAGTYEQYF.

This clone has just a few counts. The DNA of the CDR3 is TGTGCCAGCAGTTCATCAGGCCACACCGGGGAGCTGTTTTTT. This translates into CASSSSGHTGELFF. The chain uses TRBV6-6 and TRBJ2-2; no firm D call. The V end lost 4 bases, the J end lost 3 bases, and 9 bases lay between the germline ends. This CDR3 contains 14 residues. Germline CDR1 is MNHNY and CDR2 is SVGAGI (reference sequence).

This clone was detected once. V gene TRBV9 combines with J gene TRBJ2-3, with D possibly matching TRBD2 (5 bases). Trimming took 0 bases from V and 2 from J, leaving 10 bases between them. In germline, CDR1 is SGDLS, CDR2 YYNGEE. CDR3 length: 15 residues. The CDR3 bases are TGTGCCAGCAGCGTAGCAGCGGAAATCACAGATACGCAGTATTTT. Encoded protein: CASSVAAEITDTQYF.

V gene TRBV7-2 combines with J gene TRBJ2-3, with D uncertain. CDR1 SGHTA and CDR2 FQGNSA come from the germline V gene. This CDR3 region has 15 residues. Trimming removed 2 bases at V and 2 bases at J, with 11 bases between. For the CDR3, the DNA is TGTGCCAGCAGCTTATACCTAGTGCCCACAGATACGCAGTATTTT. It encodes CASSLYLVPTDTQYF.

In DNA form, the CDR3 reads TGTGCCAGCAGCTTAGATGGCACAGGGGACCTCTACGAGCAGTACTTC. Translating it yields CASSLDGTGDLYEQYF. This chain joins TRBV7-8 and TRBJ2-7; 7 positions agree with TRBD1. The length of the CDR3 is 16 residues. Germline CDR1 and CDR2: SGHVS and FQNEAQ. V lost 1 base to trimming and J lost 3 bases; unmatched junction nucleotides: 9.

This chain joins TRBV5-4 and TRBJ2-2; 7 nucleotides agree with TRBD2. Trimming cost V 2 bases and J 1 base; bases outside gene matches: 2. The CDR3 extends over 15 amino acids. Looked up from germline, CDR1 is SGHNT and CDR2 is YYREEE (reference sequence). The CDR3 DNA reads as TGTGCCAGCAGCTTTGCTAGCGGGAACACCGGGGAGCTGTTTTTT. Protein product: CASSFASGNTGELFF.

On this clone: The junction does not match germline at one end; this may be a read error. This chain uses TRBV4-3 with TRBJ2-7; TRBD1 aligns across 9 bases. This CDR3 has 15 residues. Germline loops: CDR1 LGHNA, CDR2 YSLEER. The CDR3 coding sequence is TGCGCCAGCAGCCAAGACAAGGGACAGGGAGGACCGGGGCACTTC. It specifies CASSQDKGQGGPGHF.